Following are 27 T cell receptor beta chains from one sample sequenced in a study of OX40 agonist ivuxolimab in advanced cancers. The receptor library was made with the immunoSEQ multiplex PCR assay. TCRdb's version of the immuneACCESS table is confined to in-frame rearrangements and falls short of the full clone set. An unresolved V gene accounts for under half of the shortfall where checked; the remainder is of unknown origin. The sample table contains 40,000 to 50,000 clones; only one count was recorded for 80% of them. The ten largest clones take up roughly a tenth of the sample. The sequencing used CD4+ or CD8+ T cells sorted from blood, collected in a trial of the OX40 agonist ivuxolimab. The receptors were sampled from an adult with an advanced solid tumor such as melanoma, head and neck, liver or kidney cancer.

The rearrangement joins TRBV6-6 to TRBJ1-1; no definite D call. The germline CDR1 and CDR2 sequences are MNHNY and SVGAGI (reference sequence). V was clipped by 10 bases and J by 0 bases, with 12 bases between them. The CDR3 covers 13 residues. The CDR3, as DNA: TGTGCCACCGGACTGAGTTTGAACACTGAAGCTTTCTTT. Protein sequence: CATGLSLNTEAFF.

This clone was picked up one time. The chain couples TRBV29-1 to TRBJ2-5; D not resolved. CDR3 length equals 11 residues. The V gene lost 3 bases and the J gene lost 4 bases, with 6 bases spanning the gap. Germline CDR1 is SQVTM and CDR2 is ANQGSEA. DNA for the CDR3: TGCAGCGTTGAGAAGGGAGAGACCCAGTACTTC. Its translation: CSVEKGETQYF.

The gene calls are TRBV2 and TRBJ2-2, with TRBD2 identical over 13 bases. Germline values: CDR1 SNHLY, CDR2 FYNNEI. The CDR3 consists of 15 residues. The ends lost 6 bases at V and 2 bases at J; junction bases unmatched: 0. The CDR3 protein is CASRGLAGNTGELFF. CDR3 coding DNA: TGTGCCAGCAGGGGACTAGCGGGAAACACCGGGGAGCTGTTTTTT.

A word on this clone: The sample holds other DNA sequences that translate to the same CDR3. This chain links TRBV7-2 with TRBJ2-3, with 8 bases identical to TRBD2. The CDR3 is made up of 14 amino acids. J was trimmed by 3 bases and V by 3 bases; bases with no gene match: 2. Per the germline V gene, CDR1 is SGHTA and CDR2 is FQGNSA. The CDR3 sequence is CASSFGGGTDTQYF. In nucleotides, the CDR3 is TGTGCCAGCAGCTTTGGCGGGGGGACAGATACGCAGTATTTT. The whole variable domain, filled in from reference TRBV7-2 and TRBJ2-3, reads GAGVSQSPSNKVTEKGKDVELRCDPISGHTALYWYRQSLGQGLEFLIYFQGNSAPDKSGLPSDRFSAERTGGSVSTLTIQRTQQEDSAVYLCASSFGGGTDTQYFGPGTRLTVL.

V usage is TRBV4-1 and J usage is TRBJ1-2; 9 nucleotides align to TRBD1. The germline V gene encodes CDR1 MGHRA and CDR2 YSYEKL. This CDR3 has 15 amino acids. J lost 4 bases, V lost 2 bases, and 5 bases had no gene match. The CDR3, as DNA: TGCGCCAGCAGCCAACGACAGGGGGAGGGCTATGGCTACACCTTC. Residues: CASSQRQGEGYGYTF.

The V call is TRBV18, the J call TRBJ2-7; possibly TRBD2 for D (6 bases). With 3 bases removed from V and 9 bases from J, the gap between germline ends came to 15 bases. Germline V CDR1 and CDR2: KGHSH, LQKENI. The CDR3 is 13 amino acids. This CDR3 is CASSPQGGERQYF. CDR3 coding DNA: TGTGCCAGCTCACCCCAGGGCGGGGAGCGGCAGTACTTC.

Only a few counts were recorded for this clone. The chain has TRBV15 and TRBJ1-2; 7 nucleotides align to TRBD1. Germline V gene sequence: CDR1 LNHNV, CDR2 YYDKDF (reference sequence). This CDR3 is built from 15 residues. J lost 7 bases, V lost 0 bases, and 8 bases had no gene match. The CDR3 reads CATSRDKTGARGYTF. CDR3 coding DNA: TGTGCCACCAGCAGAGATAAAACAGGGGCCCGTGGCTACACCTTC.

The rearrangement joins TRBV25-1 to TRBJ2-3; TRBD1 might be the D (6 bases). The germline CDR1 and CDR2 sequences are MGHDK and SYGVNS. With 5 bases removed from V and 8 bases from J, the gap between germline ends came to 14 bases. The CDR3 is made up of 13 amino acids. CDR3 bases: TGTGCCAGCAGTCCAGGGGATCCGGGTACGCAGTATTTT. Translated: CASSPGDPGTQYF.

This chain connects TRBV11-2 to TRBJ2-1, with 7 bases identical to TRBD2. Germline V gives CDR1 SGHAT, CDR2 FQNNGV. Losses at the gene ends were 3 bases for V and 6 bases for J; bases not matched to a gene: 5. CDR3 length: 14 residues. The CDR3 loop is CASSLASGLNEQFF. CDR3 nucleotides: TGTGCCAGCAGCTTGGCTAGCGGTCTCAATGAGCAGTTCTTC. Variable domain in full (rest from reference TRBV11-2 and TRBJ2-1): EAGVAQSPRYKIIEKRQSVAFWCNPISGHATLYWYQQILGQGPKLLIQFQNNGVVDDSQLPKDRFSAERLKGVDSTLKIQPAKLEDSAVYLCASSLASGLNEQFFGPGTRLTVL.

This clone was counted once. This sequence joins TRBV7-9 and TRBJ2-1; D call uncertain. This CDR3 spans 11 amino acids. Trimming removed 3 bases from V and 7 bases from J, with 4 bases in between. Germline V gene data show CDR1 as SEHNR and CDR2 as FQNEAQ (reference sequence). CDR3 protein: CASSFANEQFF. DNA for the CDR3: TGTGCCAGCAGCTTTGCGAATGAGCAGTTCTTC.

This sequence joins TRBV6-1 and TRBJ2-7; TRBD2 aligns across 10 bases. With V trimmed by 1 base and J by 4 bases, 4 bases remained unmatched. Per germline, CDR1 MNHNS and CDR2 SASEGT. The CDR3 sequence is 15 residues long. The DNA of the CDR3 is TGTGCCAGCAGTGAAGGCGGTAGCGGGAGGTACGAGCAGTACTTC. Translated: CASSEGGSGRYEQYF.

This clone is classed as medium-sized. The chain carries TRBV6-1 and TRBJ2-3, with D perhaps TRBD1 (6 bases). Per germline, CDR1 MNHNS and CDR2 SASEGT. The V end lost 5 bases, the J end lost 4 bases, and 16 bases lay between the germline ends. The CDR3 has 15 amino acids. CDR3 bases: TGTGCCAGCAGTCCAGGGGCCGCGGCGGCAGATACGCAGTATTTT. Residues: CASSPGAAAADTQYF.

The chain links TRBV11-2 to TRBJ2-5, with D uncertain. This CDR3 is built from 12 residues. CDR1 and CDR2 from the germline V gene are SGHAT and FQNNGV. Between the trimmed V and J ends, which lost 4 bases and 0 bases, there was a span of 3 bases. As DNA, the CDR3 is TGTGCCAGCAGCTCGCACCAAGAGACCCAGTACTTC. Residues: CASSSHQETQYF.

The chain recombines TRBV6-1 with TRBJ2-1; D might be TRBD2 (5 bases). Trimming pared 4 bases from V and 7 bases from J, leaving 14 bases between. The V gene's germline CDR1 is MNHNS and CDR2 SASEGT. The CDR3 sequence is 14 residues long. DNA of the CDR3: TGTGCCAGCAGTGTAATAGCCGGGGAGAATGAGCAGTTCTTC. This codes for CASSVIAGENEQFF.

The chain combines TRBV2 with TRBJ2-5; 13 positions match TRBD2. CDR3 size: 16 residues. The V and J ends lost 7 bases and 5 bases, in that order; junction bases with no gene match: 10. Germline V CDR1 and CDR2: SNHLY, FYNNEI. DNA of the CDR3: TGTGCCAGCATTAGGGGACTAGCGGGACCGAGGGAGACCCAGTACTTC. This gives the protein CASIRGLAGPRETQYF. The whole variable domain, remainder taken from reference TRBV2 and TRBJ2-5, is EPEVTQTPSHQVTQMGQEVILRCVPISNHLYFYWYRQILGQKVEFLVSFYNNEISEKSEIFDDQFSVERPDGSNFTLKIRSTKLEDSAMYFCASIRGLAGPRETQYFGPGTRLLVL.

The chain joins TRBV28 to TRBJ2-7, with 14 bases matching TRBD2. The CDR3 totals 15 residues. CDR1 is MDHEN and CDR2 is SYDVKM in the germline V gene. V was pared by 6 bases and J by 3 bases, with 4 bases of the junction left unmatched. The CDR3 loop is CASSHGTSGSYEQYF. The CDR3 DNA reads TGTGCCAGCAGCCACGGGACTAGCGGGAGCTACGAGCAGTACTTC.

The V and J genes are TRBV5-1 and TRBJ2-7; D call uncertain. The germline CDR1 and CDR2 sequences are SGHRS and YFSETQ. The CDR3 consists of 14 residues. The ends were cut back, 6 bases at V and 1 base at J, with 14 bases in the middle. CDR3 residues: CASTLQDGSYEQYF. The CDR3 region has the DNA TGCGCCAGCACCCTCCAGGACGGGTCCTACGAGCAGTACTTC.

The chain is built from TRBV7-9 and TRBJ2-1; the match to TRBD2 covers 9 bases. From germline, CDR1 is SEHNR and CDR2 FQNEAQ (reference sequence). CDR3 length: 18 amino acids. The trim removed 4 bases at V and 1 base at J, leaving 11 bases unmatched. The CDR3 is CASSSLAGQSFSYNEQFF. The DNA for the CDR3 is TGTGCCAGCAGCTCACTAGCGGGCCAAAGTTTTTCCTACAATGAGCAGTTCTTC.

The rearrangement uses TRBV18 and TRBJ1-1, with D unclear. V shed 6 bases and J shed 3 bases, with 8 bases lying between them. This CDR3 spans 12 amino acids. From germline, CDR1 is KGHSH and CDR2 LQKENI. CDR3 sequence (DNA): TGTGCCAGCTCGTCTGTCTACACTGAAGCTTTCTTT. It codes for CASSSVYTEAFF.

The rearrangement joins TRBV7-8 to TRBJ2-7; no definite D call. The V gene's germline CDR1 is SGHVS and CDR2 FQNEAQ. The CDR3 consists of 12 residues. Trimming took 6 bases from V and 5 from J, leaving 11 bases between them. The CDR3 loop is CASSPRANEQYF. Here the CDR3 DNA reads TGTGCCAGCAGTCCGAGAGCGAACGAGCAGTACTTC. Based on the CDR3 plus reference TRBV7-8 and TRBJ2-7, the full variable domain is GAGVSQSPRYKVAKRGQDVALRCDPISGHVSLFWYQQALGQGPEFLTYFQNEAQLDKSGLPSDRFFAERPEGSVSTLKIQRTQQEDSAVYLCASSPRANEQYFGPGTRLTVT.

The chain carries TRBV5-1 and TRBJ2-7, with D perhaps assigned TRBD1 or TRBD2 (7 bases each). V lost 0 bases, J lost 0 bases, and 13 bases lay in between. Germline V gene data show CDR1 as SGHRS and CDR2 as YFSETQ. The CDR3 is 16 residues long. The CDR3 coding sequence is TGCGCCAGCAGCTTGGAAGGGGGCGGGAGCTCCTACGAGCAGTACTTC. It specifies CASSLEGGGSSYEQYF.

This chain connects TRBV11-2 to TRBJ2-5, with no clear D. With 5 bases removed from V and 2 bases from J, the gap between germline ends came to 9 bases. Germline V gene data show CDR1 as SGHAT and CDR2 as FQNNGV. There are 13 residues in the CDR3. As DNA, the CDR3 is TGTGCCAGCAGCCATGGACGGCAAGAGACCCAGTACTTC. Translating it yields CASSHGRQETQYF.

V and J are TRBV6-6 and TRBJ2-3; no definite D call. Trimming removed 4 bases at V and 7 bases at J, with 15 bases between. Germline CDR1 is MNHNY and CDR2 is SVGAGI (reference sequence). The CDR3 contains 14 residues. The CDR3 sequence is CASSLSMDVNTQYF. DNA of the CDR3: TGTGCCAGCAGTTTGTCTATGGATGTGAATACGCAGTATTTT.

The V gene is TRBV5-4, the J gene TRBJ2-1; 9 positions agree with TRBD1. V gave up 5 bases and J gave up 4 bases; unmatched junction bases: 4. CDR1 and CDR2 from the germline V gene are SGHNT and YYREEE (reference sequence). CDR3 length: 14 residues. CDR3 in DNA: TGTGCCAGCAGTCCGGGACAGGGTTACAATGAGCAGTTCTTC. It codes for CASSPGQGYNEQFF.

The J gene is TRBJ2-7, the V gene TRBV5-6; unclear D gene. The germline CDR1 and CDR2 sequences are SGHDT and YYEEEE. Trimming pared 2 bases from V and 1 base from J, leaving 13 bases between. This CDR3 is 15 amino acids long. DNA of the CDR3: TGTGCCAGCAGCTTTCGTTGGCAATCTTCCTACGAGCAGTACTTC. Protein sequence: CASSFRWQSSYEQYF.

The chain couples TRBV5-1 to TRBJ1-2; no firm D call. The CDR3 has 16 residues. V dropped 4 bases and J dropped 4 bases, with 20 bases sitting between them. The germline CDR1 and CDR2 sequences are SGHRS and YFSETQ. CDR3 residues: CASSPASRGFSYGYTF. CDR3 DNA: TGCGCCAGCAGCCCCGCCTCCCGGGGATTTTCCTATGGCTACACCTTC. Using reference TRBV5-1 and TRBJ1-2 for the parts outside the CDR3, the full variable domain is KAGVTQTPRYLIKTRGQQVTLSCSPISGHRSVSWYQQTPGQGLQFLFEYFSETQRNKGNFPGRFSGRQFSNSRSEMNVSTLELGDSALYLCASSPASRGFSYGYTFGSGTRLTVV.

The chain employs TRBV6-6 and TRBJ2-7, with a possible D match to TRBD1 (5 bases). The ends were cut back, 7 bases at V and 8 bases at J, with 18 bases in the middle. This CDR3 region has 13 residues. Germline V lookup: CDR1 MNHNY, CDR2 SVGAGI (reference sequence). Written as DNA, the CDR3 is TGTGCCAGCACCCCCCTACAGGTCTCCAAGCAGTACTTC. This encodes CASTPLQVSKQYF.